Listed here are 21 T cell receptor beta chains from one sample, sequenced in a study of blood T cell repertoires in COVID-19. The data were produced by immunoSEQ multiplex PCR, yet TCRdb's version contains in-frame clones alone and is incomplete. The sample contains around 100,000 clones, over 80% of which appear only once. Source material: peripheral blood. These receptors were obtained from a woman aged 70-85 years with acute or convalescent COVID-19.

This clone was seen a handful of times. CDR3 DNA: TGTGCCAGCAGAGTAGCGGGAGAGGCCTACAATGAGCAGTTCTTC. Encoded protein: CASRVAGEAYNEQFF. The rearrangement links TRBV6-5 to TRBJ2-1; 9 bases line up with TRBD2. The germline gives CDR1 MNHEY, CDR2 SVGAGI. J gave up 2 bases and V 6 bases, and 5 bases lay outside the gene matches. The CDR3 consists of 15 residues.

The V gene is TRBV28, the J gene TRBJ1-1; D ambiguous. Trimming removed 5 bases at V and 0 bases at J, with 7 bases between. Germline V CDR1 and CDR2: MDHEN, SYDVKM. The CDR3 runs 13 residues. Here the CDR3 DNA reads TGTGCCAGCAGTCCGGGGTTGAACACTGAAGCTTTCTTT. It yields the protein CASSPGLNTEAFF. The entire variable domain, with the rest obtained from reference TRBV28 and TRBJ1-1, is as follows: DVKVTQSSRYLVKRTGEKVFLECVQDMDHENMFWYRQDPGLGLRLIYFSYDVKMKEKGDIPEGYSVSREKKERFSLILESASTNQTSMYLCASSPGLNTEAFFGQGTRLTVV.

V and J are TRBV2 and TRBJ2-1; D is perhaps TRBD2 (5 bases). CDR3 length: 15 amino acids. From germline, CDR1 is SNHLY and CDR2 FYNNEI. The germline V and J ends were trimmed by 3 bases and 7 bases, with 16 bases remaining between them. The chain's CDR3 is CASSDRLGRENEQFF. CDR3 nucleotides: TGTGCCAGCAGTGATCGGCTGGGGAGAGAGAATGAGCAGTTCTTC.

This sequence joins TRBV5-8 and TRBJ1-5, with D uncertain. The V gene's germline CDR1 is SGHTS and CDR2 YDEGEE. The CDR3 has 15 residues. V lost 0 bases, J lost 0 bases, and 7 bases lay in between. The CDR3 sequence is CASSLGPGSNQPQHF. The CDR3 nucleotides read TGTGCCAGCAGCTTGGGACCGGGTAGCAATCAGCCCCAGCATTTT. Drawing the rest from reference TRBV5-8 and TRBJ1-5, the complete variable domain is EAGVTQSPTHLIKTRGQQATLRCSPISGHTSVYWYQQALGLGLQFLLWYDEGEERNRGNFPPRFSGRQFPNYSSELNVNALELEDSALYLCASSLGPGSNQPQHFGDGTRLSIL.

The chain recombines TRBV19 with TRBJ2-7, with 8 nucleotides matching TRBD1. CDR1 is LNHDA, CDR2 SQIVND, per germline (reference sequence). The CDR3 is 15 amino acids. V shed 5 bases, J shed 5 bases, and the junction held 11 bases outside the gene matches. CDR3 sequence reads: CASSSPRTGWDEQYF. The CDR3 region has the DNA TGTGCCAGTAGTTCACCGCGGACAGGGTGGGACGAGCAGTACTTC.

The rearrangement joins TRBV28 to TRBJ2-7, with 8 positions matching TRBD1. Trimming at V came to 7 bases and at J to 2 bases, leaving 7 bases not matched to a gene. CDR1 is MDHEN and CDR2 is SYDVKM in the germline V gene. The CDR3 is 14 amino acids. CDR3: CASTEDRVPYEQYF. CDR3 in DNA: TGTGCCAGCACCGAGGACAGGGTTCCCTACGAGCAGTACTTC.

The CDR3 loop reads CASSAGWAGYEQYF. DNA for the CDR3: TGTGCCAGCAGCGCGGGATGGGCAGGCTACGAGCAGTACTTC. This chain uses TRBV7-2 with TRBJ2-7; possible D gene TRBD2, 6 bases. Trimming took off 5 bases at V and 3 bases at J, with 14 bases between the two ends. The CDR3 totals 14 residues. In germline, CDR1 is SGHTA, CDR2 FQGNSA.

V is TRBV30 and J is TRBJ2-1; 8 bases agree with TRBD2. With V trimmed by 2 bases and J by 12 bases, 21 bases remained unmatched. This CDR3 spans 17 amino acids. The germline V gene has CDR1 GTSNPN and CDR2 SVGIG (reference sequence). CDR3 sequence: CAWSRPGASGFGWRQFF. The CDR3 DNA follows: TGTGCCTGGAGTAGACCCGGGGCTAGCGGGTTTGGATGGCGGCAGTTCTTC.

Of note for this clone: The same CDR3 is also encoded by other DNA sequences in this sample. This chain joins TRBV5-1 and TRBJ1-1, with D uncertain. The V end was cut by 0 bases, the J end by 0 bases, with 6 bases between. In germline, CDR1 is SGHRS, CDR2 YFSETQ. CDR3 length: 14 amino acids. The CDR3: CASSLGQMNTEAFF. In DNA, the CDR3 is TGCGCCAGCAGCTTGGGACAAATGAACACTGAAGCTTTCTTT. Supplemented by reference TRBV5-1 and TRBJ1-1, the full variable domain reads KAGVTQTPRYLIKTRGQQVTLSCSPISGHRSVSWYQQTPGQGLQFLFEYFSETQRNKGNFPGRFSGRQFSNSRSEMNVSTLELGDSALYLCASSLGQMNTEAFFGQGTRLTVV.

The V call is TRBV7-8, the J call TRBJ1-4; D gene uncertain. This CDR3 is 13 amino acids long. Germline values: CDR1 SGHVS, CDR2 FQNEAQ. The V and J ends lost 6 bases and 8 bases respectively, with 13 bases between them. Written as DNA, the CDR3 is TGTGCCAGCAGTTGGGTCCCGAGGGAAAAACTGTTTTTT. As protein: CASSWVPREKLFF.

As concerns this clone: The junction departs from germline at one end; a sequencing error may be responsible. The J gene is TRBJ2-7, the V gene TRBV6-5; 10 nucleotides agree with TRBD2. Germline assignment: CDR1 MNHEY and CDR2 SVGAGI. The CDR3 consists of 11 residues. This chain's CDR3 is CASKTGTSVSF. In DNA, the CDR3 is TGTGCCAGCAAAACCGGGACTAGCGTATCGTTC.

This clone was observed a single time. The rearrangement links TRBV9 to TRBJ2-7, with D unresolved. The germline CDR1 and CDR2 sequences are SGDLS and YYNGEE. V was clipped by 0 bases and J by 3 bases, with 7 bases between them. The length of the CDR3 is 13 residues. CDR3 in DNA: TGTGCCAGCAGCGTAGACAGTCGCTACGAGCAGTACTTC. As protein: CASSVDSRYEQYF.

This clone was recorded a few times. J is TRBJ1-3 and V is TRBV10-3, with a weak D call TRBD1 (6 bases). The CDR3 is 15 residues long. Germline V CDR1 and CDR2: ENHRY, SYGVKD. Trimming pared 5 bases from V and 0 bases from J, leaving 11 bases between. The CDR3 DNA reads TGTGCCATCAGTCCAGGGGAGAGCTCTGGAAACACCATATATTTT. Translated, it gives CAISPGESSGNTIYF.

This clone came up a few times. V and J are TRBV3-1 (or the pseudogene TRBV3-2) and TRBJ1-5; a weak D match, TRBD1 (6 bases). V was trimmed by 4 bases and J by 5 bases, leaving 12 bases between them. CDR3 size: 14 residues. The germline V gene has CDR1 LGHDT and CDR2 YNNKEL (reference sequence). This chain's CDR3 is CASSPGTIDQPQHF. CDR3 DNA: TGTGCCAGCAGCCCCGGGACAATTGATCAGCCCCAGCATTTT.

This chain's CDR3 is CASSSQVAKNIQYF. The DNA of the CDR3 is TGCGCCAGCAGCTCACAGGTAGCCAAAAACATTCAGTACTTC. V and J are TRBV4-1 and TRBJ2-4; a weak D match, TRBD1 (5 bases). The CDR3 contains 14 residues. Per germline, CDR1 MGHRA and CDR2 YSYEKL. V was trimmed by 5 bases and J by 0 bases, leaving 8 bases between them.

The J gene is TRBJ2-1, the V gene TRBV6-4, with 9 bases that match TRBD2. Trimming took 7 bases from V and 8 from J; bases not matched to a gene: 6. Germline CDR1 MRHNA, CDR2 SNTAGT. The CDR3 sequence is 13 residues long. Written as DNA, the CDR3 is TGTGCCAGCAAGGCTAGCGGGGCGCATGAGCAGTTCTTC. Translating gives CASKASGAHEQFF.

The chain links TRBV3-1 (or the pseudogene TRBV3-2) to TRBJ1-1, with TRBD1 matching 7 bases. V lost 1 base to trimming and J lost 5 bases; unmatched junction nucleotides: 4. CDR1 is LGHDT, CDR2 YNNKEL, per germline (reference sequence). The CDR3 is made up of 14 amino acids. The CDR3 DNA reads as TGTGCCAGCAGCCAAGGTCCAGGGGGGACTGAAGCTTTCTTT. As protein: CASSQGPGGTEAFF.

The chain has TRBV30 and TRBJ2-2, with D maybe TRBD1 (6 bases). V was clipped by 5 bases and J by 4 bases, with 11 bases between them. The germline gives CDR1 GTSNPN, CDR2 SVGIG (reference sequence). CDR3 length: 13 amino acids. The CDR3 loop reads CAWSGVGTGELFF. The CDR3 DNA is TGTGCCTGGTCAGGGGTGGGCACCGGGGAGCTGTTTTTT.

There are a few counts of this clone. The rearrangement uses TRBV6-1 and TRBJ1-5; D is unresolved. The CDR3 sequence is 13 residues long. The germline gives CDR1 MNHNS, CDR2 SASEGT. V was trimmed by 2 bases and J by 6 bases, leaving 8 bases between them. DNA of the CDR3: TGTGCCAGCAGTGAATTTTGGAGTCAGCCCCAGCATTTT. This gives the protein CASSEFWSQPQHF.

The CDR3 region is CASSPGLAGGAQYF. The CDR3 bases are TGTGCCAGCAGCCCGGGACTAGCGGGCGGGGCCCAGTACTTC. The rearrangement joins TRBV11-2 to TRBJ2-5; 12 bases align to TRBD2. In germline, CDR1 is SGHAT, CDR2 FQNNGV. The junction had 7 bases not matched to a gene; V was cut back by 5 bases and J by 9 bases. The CDR3 runs to 14 residues.

The genes are TRBV5-5 and TRBJ2-7, with D maybe TRBD1 (6 bases). The CDR3 is 15 amino acids. Germline V lookup: CDR1 SGHKS, CDR2 YYEKEE (reference sequence). The V end lost 2 bases, the J end lost 4 bases, and 16 bases lay between the germline ends. The CDR3 is CASSFGKGVTYEQYF. The CDR3 DNA reads as TGTGCCAGCAGCTTCGGGAAGGGGGTCACTTACGAGCAGTACTTC.